The 2 T cell receptor beta chains listed next were all sequenced from one sample in a study of CD8+CD57+ T cells in acquired aplastic anemia. TCR beta VDJ and CDR3 profiles were obtained from a genomic DNA template. One entry per CDR3 protein, called by TCRdb with MiXCR from the reads. Of under 350,000 distinct CDR3 sequences listed, 56% are singletons. Selection for sequencing was limited to patients who had shown CD8+CD57+ cell expansion by flow cytometry. Sequences were obtained from sorted CD4+, CD8+, or CD8+CD57+ T cells (not recorded which) from PBMCs. The source is a human donor with aplastic anemia.

In its sample, this clonotype was seen many times. J is TRBJ1-5 and V is TRBV12-3 or TRBV12-4, with no clear D. The CDR3 length is 13 residues. Trimming cost V 4 bases and J 8 bases, with 12 bases left between them. CDR3 bases: TGTGCCAGCAGTTACCGCCGGCTAGAGCCCCAGCATTTT. Amino acids: CASSYRRLEPQHF.

This clonotype is a singleton in its sample. The rearrangement links TRBV25-1 to TRBJ2-7; D is ambiguous. The germline gives CDR1 MGHDK, CDR2 SYGVNS. V lost 4 bases and J 9 bases, leaving 19 bases between the germline ends. This CDR3 is 14 amino acids long. CDR3 bases: TGTGCCAGCAGTGGTTTGGTGCCTCGGGCTGGGCAGTACTTC. Translated: CASSGLVPRAGQYF.